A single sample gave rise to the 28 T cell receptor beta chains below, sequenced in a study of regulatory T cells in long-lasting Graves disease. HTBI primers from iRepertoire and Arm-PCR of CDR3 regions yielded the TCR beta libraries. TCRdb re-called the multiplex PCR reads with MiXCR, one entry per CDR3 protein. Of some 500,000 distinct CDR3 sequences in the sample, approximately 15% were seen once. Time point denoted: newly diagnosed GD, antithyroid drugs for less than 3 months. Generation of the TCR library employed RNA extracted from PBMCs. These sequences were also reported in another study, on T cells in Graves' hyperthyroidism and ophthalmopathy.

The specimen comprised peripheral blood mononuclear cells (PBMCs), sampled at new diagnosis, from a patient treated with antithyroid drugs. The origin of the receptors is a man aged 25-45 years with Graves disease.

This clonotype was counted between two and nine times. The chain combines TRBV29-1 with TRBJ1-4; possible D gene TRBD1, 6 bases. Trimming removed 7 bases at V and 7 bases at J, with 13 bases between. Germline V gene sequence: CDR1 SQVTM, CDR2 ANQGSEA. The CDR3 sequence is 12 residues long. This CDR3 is CSARTEAEKLFF. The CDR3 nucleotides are TGCAGCGCCAGGACAGAGGCTGAAAAACTGTTTTTT.

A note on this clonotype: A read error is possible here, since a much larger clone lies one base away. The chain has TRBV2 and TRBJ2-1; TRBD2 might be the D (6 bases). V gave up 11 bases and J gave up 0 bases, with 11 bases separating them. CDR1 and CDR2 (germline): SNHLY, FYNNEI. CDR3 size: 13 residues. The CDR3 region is CAAAGSSYNEQFF. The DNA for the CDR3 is TGTGCCGCCGCCGGGAGCTCCTACAATGAGCAGTTCTTC.

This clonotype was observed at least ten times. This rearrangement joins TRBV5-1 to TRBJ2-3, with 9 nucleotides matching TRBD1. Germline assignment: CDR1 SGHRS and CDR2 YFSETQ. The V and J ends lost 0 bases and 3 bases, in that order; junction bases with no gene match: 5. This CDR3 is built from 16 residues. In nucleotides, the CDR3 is TGCGCCAGCAGCTTGGCCCCCGGACAGGGGACAGATACGCAGTATTTT. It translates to CASSLAPGQGTDTQYF.

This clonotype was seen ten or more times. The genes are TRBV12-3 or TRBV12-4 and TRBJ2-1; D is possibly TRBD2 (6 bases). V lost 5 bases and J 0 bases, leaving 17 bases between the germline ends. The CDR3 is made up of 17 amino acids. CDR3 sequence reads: CASSPLRAAGSYNEQFF. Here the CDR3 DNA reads TGTGCCAGCAGTCCCCTTCGGGCAGCGGGCTCCTACAATGAGCAGTTCTTC.

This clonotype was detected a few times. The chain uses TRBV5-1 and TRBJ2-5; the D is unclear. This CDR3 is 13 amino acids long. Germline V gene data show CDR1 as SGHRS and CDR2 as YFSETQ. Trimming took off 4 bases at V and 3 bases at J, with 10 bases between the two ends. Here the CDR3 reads CASSKGGKETQYF. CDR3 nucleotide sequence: TGCGCCAGCAGCAAGGGTGGGAAAGAGACCCAGTACTTC.

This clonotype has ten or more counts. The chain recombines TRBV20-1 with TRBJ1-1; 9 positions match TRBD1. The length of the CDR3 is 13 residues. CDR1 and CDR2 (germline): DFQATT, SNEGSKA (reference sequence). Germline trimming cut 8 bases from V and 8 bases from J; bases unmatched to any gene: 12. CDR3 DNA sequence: TGCAGTACCAGGCCCCCGACAGGGGGGGAAGCTTTCTTT. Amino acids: CSTRPPTGGEAFF.

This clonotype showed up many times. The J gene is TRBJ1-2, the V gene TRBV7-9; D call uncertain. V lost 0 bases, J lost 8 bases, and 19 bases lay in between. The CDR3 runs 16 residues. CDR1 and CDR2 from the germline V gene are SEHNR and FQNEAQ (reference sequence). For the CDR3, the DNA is TGTGCCAGCAGCTTAGCGGATTCCGCTATGCCTGGCGGCTACACCTTC. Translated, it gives CASSLADSAMPGGYTF.

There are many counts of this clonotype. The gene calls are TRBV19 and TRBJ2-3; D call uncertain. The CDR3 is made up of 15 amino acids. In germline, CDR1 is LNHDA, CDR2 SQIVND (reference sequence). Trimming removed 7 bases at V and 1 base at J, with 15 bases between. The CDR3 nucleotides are TGTGCCAGTACGCGCGAGATAGATCGCACAGATACGCAGTATTTT. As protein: CASTREIDRTDTQYF.

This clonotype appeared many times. The CDR3 DNA is TGTGCCAGCAGTCCGGGACTGGTTGAAAACATTCAGTACTTC. Translating gives CASSPGLVENIQYF. The chain is built from TRBV13 and TRBJ2-4; the D gene is possibly TRBD2 (6 bases). CDR1 PRHDT and CDR2 FYEKMQ come from the germline V gene (reference sequence). The CDR3 has 14 amino acids. The ends were cut back, 6 bases at V and 5 bases at J, with 14 bases in the middle.

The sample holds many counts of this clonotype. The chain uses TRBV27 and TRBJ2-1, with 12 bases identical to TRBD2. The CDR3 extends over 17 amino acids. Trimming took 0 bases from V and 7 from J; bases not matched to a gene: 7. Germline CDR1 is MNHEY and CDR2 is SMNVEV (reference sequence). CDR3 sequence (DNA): TGTGCCAGCAGTTTATCTTTTCTAGCGGGAGGGCCTAATGAGCAGTTCTTC. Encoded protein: CASSLSFLAGGPNEQFF.

The CDR3 protein is CASRPGQGRGETQYF. The CDR3 DNA follows: TGTGCCAGCAGACCGGGACAGGGGCGGGGAGAGACCCAGTACTTC. The rearrangement joins TRBV27 to TRBJ2-5; 10 bases line up with TRBD1. Trimming at V came to 6 bases and at J to 4 bases, leaving 8 bases not matched to a gene. This CDR3 spans 15 amino acids. The germline CDR1 and CDR2 sequences are MNHEY and SMNVEV (reference sequence).

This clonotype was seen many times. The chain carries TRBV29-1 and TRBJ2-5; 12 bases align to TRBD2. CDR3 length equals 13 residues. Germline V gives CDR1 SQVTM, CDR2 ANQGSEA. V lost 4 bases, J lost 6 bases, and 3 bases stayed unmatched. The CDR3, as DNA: TGCAGCGTTGGACTAGCGGGAGTGCAGACCCAGTACTTC. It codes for CSVGLAGVQTQYF.

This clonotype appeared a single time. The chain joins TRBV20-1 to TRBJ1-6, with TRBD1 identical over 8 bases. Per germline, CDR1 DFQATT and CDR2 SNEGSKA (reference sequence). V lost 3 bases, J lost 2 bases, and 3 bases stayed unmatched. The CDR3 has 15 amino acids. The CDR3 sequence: CSARETGAYNSPLHF. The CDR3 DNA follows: TGCAGTGCTAGGGAGACAGGGGCCTATAATTCACCCCTCCACTTT.

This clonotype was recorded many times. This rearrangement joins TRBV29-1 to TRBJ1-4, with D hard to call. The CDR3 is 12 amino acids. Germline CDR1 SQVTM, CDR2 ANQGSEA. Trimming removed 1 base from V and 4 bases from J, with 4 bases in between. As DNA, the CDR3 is TGCAGCGTTGAAGGGCGTAATGAAAAACTGTTTTTT. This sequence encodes CSVEGRNEKLFF.

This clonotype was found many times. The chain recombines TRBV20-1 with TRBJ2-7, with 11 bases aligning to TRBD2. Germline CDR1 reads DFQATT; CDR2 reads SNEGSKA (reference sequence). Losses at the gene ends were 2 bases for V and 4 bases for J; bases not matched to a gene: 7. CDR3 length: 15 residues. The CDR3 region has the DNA TGCAGTGCTAGACATCCCGGGACTAGCGGTTACGAGCAGTACTTC. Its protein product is CSARHPGTSGYEQYF.

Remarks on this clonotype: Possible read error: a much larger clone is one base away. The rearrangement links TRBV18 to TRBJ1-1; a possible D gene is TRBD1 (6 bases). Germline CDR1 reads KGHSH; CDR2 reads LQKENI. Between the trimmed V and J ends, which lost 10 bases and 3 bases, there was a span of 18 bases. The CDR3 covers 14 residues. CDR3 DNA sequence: TGTGCCAACTACCCAGGGGCACAGGACACTGAAGCTTTCTTT. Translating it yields CANYPGAQDTEAFF.

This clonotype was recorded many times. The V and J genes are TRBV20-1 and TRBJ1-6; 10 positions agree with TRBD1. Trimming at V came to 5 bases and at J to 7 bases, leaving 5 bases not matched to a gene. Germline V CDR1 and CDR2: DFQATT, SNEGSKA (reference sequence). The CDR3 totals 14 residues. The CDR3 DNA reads TGCAGTGCTGCGGACAGGGGGGAGAATTCACCCCTCCACTTT. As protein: CSAADRGENSPLHF.

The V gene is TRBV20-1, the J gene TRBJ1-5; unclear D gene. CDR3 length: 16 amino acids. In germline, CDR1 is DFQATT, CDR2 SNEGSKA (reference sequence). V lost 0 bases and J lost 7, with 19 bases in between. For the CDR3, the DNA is TGCAGTGCTAGAGATCCGCCAGGCTCGGAGAAACAGCCCCAGCATTTT. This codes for CSARDPPGSEKQPQHF.

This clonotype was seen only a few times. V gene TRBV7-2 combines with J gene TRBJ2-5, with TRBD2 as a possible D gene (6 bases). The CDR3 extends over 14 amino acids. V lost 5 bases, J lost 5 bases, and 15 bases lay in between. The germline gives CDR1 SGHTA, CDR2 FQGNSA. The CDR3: CASSGGLSGETQYF. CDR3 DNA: TGTGCCAGCAGCGGGGGACTGTCGGGGGAGACCCAGTACTTC.

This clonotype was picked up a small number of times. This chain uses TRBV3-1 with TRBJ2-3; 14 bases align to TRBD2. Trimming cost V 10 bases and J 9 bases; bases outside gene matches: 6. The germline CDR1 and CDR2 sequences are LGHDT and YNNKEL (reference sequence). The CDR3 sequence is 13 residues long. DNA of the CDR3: TGTGCCACTGGGGGACTAGCGGGAGACACGCAGTATTTT. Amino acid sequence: CATGGLAGDTQYF.

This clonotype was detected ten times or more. Written as DNA, the CDR3 is TGTGCCAGCATCGGAAAACGCTTGCACTATGGCTACACCTTC. Translation: CASIGKRLHYGYTF. The chain joins TRBV7-9 to TRBJ1-2, with no clear D. Looked up from germline, CDR1 is SEHNR and CDR2 is FQNEAQ (reference sequence). V dropped 7 bases and J dropped 3 bases, with 15 bases sitting between them. The CDR3 has 14 amino acids.

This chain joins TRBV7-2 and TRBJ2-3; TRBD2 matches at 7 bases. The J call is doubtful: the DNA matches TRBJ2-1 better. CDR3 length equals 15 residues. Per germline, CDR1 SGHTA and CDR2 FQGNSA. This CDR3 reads CASSIEHGLGLAQFF. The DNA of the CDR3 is TGTGCCAGCAGCATCGAGCATGGACTAGGGTTAGCGCAGTTCTTC.

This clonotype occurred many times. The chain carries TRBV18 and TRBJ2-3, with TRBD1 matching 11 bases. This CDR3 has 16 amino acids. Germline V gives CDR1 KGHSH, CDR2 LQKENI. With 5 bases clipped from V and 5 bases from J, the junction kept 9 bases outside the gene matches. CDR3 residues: CASSAERTGGKDTQYF. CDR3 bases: TGTGCCAGCTCAGCCGAGAGGACAGGGGGCAAAGATACGCAGTATTTT.

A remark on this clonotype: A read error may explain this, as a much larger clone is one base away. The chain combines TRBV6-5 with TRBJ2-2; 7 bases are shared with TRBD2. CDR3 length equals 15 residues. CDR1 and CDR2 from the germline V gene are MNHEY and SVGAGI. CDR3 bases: TGTGCCAGCAGTTCCGGGACTACTAACACCGGGGAGCTGGTTTTT. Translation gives CASSSGTTNTGELVF.

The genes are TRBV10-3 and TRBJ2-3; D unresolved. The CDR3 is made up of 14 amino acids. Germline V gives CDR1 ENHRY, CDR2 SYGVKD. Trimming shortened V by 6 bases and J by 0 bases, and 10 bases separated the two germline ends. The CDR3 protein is CAISAGASTDTQYF. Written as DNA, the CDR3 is TGTGCCATCAGCGCAGGCGCTAGCACAGATACGCAGTATTTT.

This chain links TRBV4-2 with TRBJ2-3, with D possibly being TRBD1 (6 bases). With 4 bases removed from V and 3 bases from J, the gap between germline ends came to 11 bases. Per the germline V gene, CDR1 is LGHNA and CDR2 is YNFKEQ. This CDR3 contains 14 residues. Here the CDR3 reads CASSPLTGTDTQYF. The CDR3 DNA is TGTGCCAGCAGCCCGTTGACAGGAACAGATACGCAGTATTTT.

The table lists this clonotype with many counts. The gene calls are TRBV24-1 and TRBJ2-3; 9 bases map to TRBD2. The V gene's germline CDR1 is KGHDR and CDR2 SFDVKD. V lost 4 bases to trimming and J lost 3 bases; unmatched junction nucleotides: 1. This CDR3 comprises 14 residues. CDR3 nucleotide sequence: TGTGCCACCAGTGAGACTAGCGGTACAGATACGCAGTATTTT. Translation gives CATSETSGTDTQYF.

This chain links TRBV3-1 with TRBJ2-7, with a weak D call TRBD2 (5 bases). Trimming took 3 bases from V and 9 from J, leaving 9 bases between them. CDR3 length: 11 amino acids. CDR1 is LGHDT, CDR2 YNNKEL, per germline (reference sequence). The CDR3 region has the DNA TGTGCCAGCAGCCAGGGAAGCGGGCAGTACTTC. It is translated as CASSQGSGQYF.